This TCR beta chain was recorded in a study of blood T cell repertoires in COVID-19. Study context: Italy, Spain and the United States were the sources of the convalescent and acute COVID-19 samples. The analysed material was cDNA or gDNA that came from T cells, B-cell-depleted T cells, or PBMCs.

Original processing methods: Estimated nucleated cell counts came from reference gene primer amplification. Clones were sequenced by immunoSEQ multiplex PCR, and TCRdb holds only the in-frame ones, with some missing. V and J calls and clone size are those listed in that table; D and trimming were worked out from the DNA. This sample has approximately 52,000 clones, with about 93% found just once. V was cut by 7 bases and J by 4 bases, with 10 bases left in between. The CDR3 loop spans 12 amino acids. This clonotype was sampled from a human donor with active COVID-19. The donor label of this sample is uncertain. This rearrangement joins TRBV12-3 or TRBV12-4 to TRBJ1-2; D is unclear. Material for sequencing was peripheral blood. The CDR3 is CASNSAFYGYTF. The CDR3 DNA reads as TGTGCCAGCAATAGCGCTTTCTATGGCTACACCTTC.